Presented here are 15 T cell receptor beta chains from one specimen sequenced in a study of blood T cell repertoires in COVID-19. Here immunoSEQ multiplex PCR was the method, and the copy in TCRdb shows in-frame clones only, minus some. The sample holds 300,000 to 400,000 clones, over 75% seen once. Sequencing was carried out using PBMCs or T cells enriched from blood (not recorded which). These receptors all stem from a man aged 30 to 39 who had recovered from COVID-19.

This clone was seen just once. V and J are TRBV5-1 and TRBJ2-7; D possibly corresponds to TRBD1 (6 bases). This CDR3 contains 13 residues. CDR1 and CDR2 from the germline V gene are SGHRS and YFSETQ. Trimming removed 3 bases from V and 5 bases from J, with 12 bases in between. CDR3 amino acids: CASSWQGHDEQYF. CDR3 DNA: TGCGCCAGCAGCTGGCAGGGACACGACGAGCAGTACTTC.

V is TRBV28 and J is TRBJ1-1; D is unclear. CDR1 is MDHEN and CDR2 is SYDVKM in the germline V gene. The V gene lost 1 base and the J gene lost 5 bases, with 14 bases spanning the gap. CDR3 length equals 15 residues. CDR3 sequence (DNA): TGTGCCAGCAGTTTATTCCTGGTAGGGAGTACTGAAGCTTTCTTT. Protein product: CASSLFLVGSTEAFF.

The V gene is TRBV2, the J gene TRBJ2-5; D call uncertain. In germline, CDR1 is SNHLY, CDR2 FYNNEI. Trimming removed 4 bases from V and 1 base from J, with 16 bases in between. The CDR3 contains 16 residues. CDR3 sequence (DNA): TGTGCCAGCAGTGTCCAATTCCGGGTAATCCAAGAGACCCAGTACTTC. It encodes CASSVQFRVIQETQYF.

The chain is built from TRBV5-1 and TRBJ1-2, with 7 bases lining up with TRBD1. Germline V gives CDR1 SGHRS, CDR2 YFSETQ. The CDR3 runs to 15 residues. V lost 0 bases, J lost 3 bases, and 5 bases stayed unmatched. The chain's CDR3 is CASSLVSGGDYGYTF. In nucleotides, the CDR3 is TGCGCCAGCAGCTTGGTTTCAGGGGGAGACTATGGCTACACCTTC.

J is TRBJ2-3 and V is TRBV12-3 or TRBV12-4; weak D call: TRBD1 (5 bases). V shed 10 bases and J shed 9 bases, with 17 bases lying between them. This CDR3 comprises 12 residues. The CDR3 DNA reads TGTGCCACCCTGGCCCAGGGTTTGACGCAGTATTTT. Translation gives CATLAQGLTQYF.

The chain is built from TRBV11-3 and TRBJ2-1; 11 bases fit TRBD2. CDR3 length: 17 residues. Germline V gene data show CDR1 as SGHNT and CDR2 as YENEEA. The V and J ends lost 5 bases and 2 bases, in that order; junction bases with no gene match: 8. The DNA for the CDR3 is TGTGCCAGCAGCCTCGAGAAGGGACTAGCGGCCTACAATGAGCAGTTCTTC. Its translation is CASSLEKGLAAYNEQFF.

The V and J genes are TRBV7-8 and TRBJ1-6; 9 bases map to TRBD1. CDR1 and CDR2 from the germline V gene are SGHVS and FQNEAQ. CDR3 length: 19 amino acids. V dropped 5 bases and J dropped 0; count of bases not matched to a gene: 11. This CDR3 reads CASSQGVQGANSYNSPLHF. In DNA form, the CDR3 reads TGTGCCAGCAGCCAAGGGGTACAGGGGGCGAACTCCTATAATTCACCCCTCCACTTT.

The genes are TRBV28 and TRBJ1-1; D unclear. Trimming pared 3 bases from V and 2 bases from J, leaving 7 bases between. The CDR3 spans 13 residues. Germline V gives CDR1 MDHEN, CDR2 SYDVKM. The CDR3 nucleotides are TGTGCCAGCAGTTTTCTGTTAAACACTGAAGCTTTCTTT. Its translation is CASSFLLNTEAFF.

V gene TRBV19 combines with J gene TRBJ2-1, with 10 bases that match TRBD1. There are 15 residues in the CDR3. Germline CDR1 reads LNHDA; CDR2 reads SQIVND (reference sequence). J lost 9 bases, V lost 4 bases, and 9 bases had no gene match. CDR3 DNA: TGTGCCAGTAGTAAGCGGGACAGGGGAATAGGTGAGCAGTTCTTC. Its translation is CASSKRDRGIGEQFF. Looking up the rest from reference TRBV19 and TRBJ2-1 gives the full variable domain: DGGITQSPKYLFRKEGQNVTLSCEQNLNHDAMYWYRQDPGQGLRLIYYSQIVNDFQKGDIAEGYSVSREKKESFPLTVTSAQKNPTAFYLCASSKRDRGIGEQFFGPGTRLTVL.

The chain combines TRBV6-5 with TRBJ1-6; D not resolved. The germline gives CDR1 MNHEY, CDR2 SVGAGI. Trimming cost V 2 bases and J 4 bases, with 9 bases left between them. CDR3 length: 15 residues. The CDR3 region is CASSYKQPYNSPLHF. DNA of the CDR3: TGTGCCAGCAGTTACAAACAGCCATATAATTCACCCCTCCACTTT.

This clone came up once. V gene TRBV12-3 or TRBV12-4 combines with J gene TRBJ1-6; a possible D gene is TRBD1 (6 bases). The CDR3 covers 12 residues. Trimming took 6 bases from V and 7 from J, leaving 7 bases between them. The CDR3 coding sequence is TGTGCCAGCAGGGGGGCCAATTCACCCCTCCACTTT. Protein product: CASRGANSPLHF.

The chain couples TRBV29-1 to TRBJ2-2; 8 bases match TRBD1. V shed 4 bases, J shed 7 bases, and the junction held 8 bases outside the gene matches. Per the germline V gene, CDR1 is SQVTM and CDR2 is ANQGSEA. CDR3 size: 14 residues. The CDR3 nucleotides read TGCAGCGTTGCGGGGACAGGTGCGGGCGGGGAGCTGTTTTTT. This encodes CSVAGTGAGGELFF.

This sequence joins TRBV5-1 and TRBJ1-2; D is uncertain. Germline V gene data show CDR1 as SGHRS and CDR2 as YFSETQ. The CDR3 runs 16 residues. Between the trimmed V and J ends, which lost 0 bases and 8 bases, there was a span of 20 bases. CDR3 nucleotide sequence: TGCGCCAGCAGCTTGGAGTCCCACACACGGGAAGGCGGCTACACCTTC. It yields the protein CASSLESHTREGGYTF.

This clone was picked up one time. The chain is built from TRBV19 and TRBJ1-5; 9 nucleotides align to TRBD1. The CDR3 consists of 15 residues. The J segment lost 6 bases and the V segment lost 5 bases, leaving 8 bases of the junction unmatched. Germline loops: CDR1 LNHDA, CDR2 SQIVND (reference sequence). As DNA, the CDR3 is TGTGCCAGTAGTCCAACAGGGGGCGCGGGTCAGCCCCAGCATTTT. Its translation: CASSPTGGAGQPQHF.

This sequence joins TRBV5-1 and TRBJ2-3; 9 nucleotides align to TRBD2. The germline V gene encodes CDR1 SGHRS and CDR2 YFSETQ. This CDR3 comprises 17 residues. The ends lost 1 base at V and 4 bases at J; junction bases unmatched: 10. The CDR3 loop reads CASSLLPASGASDTQYF. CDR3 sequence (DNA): TGCGCCAGCAGCTTGCTCCCTGCTAGCGGGGCGTCAGATACGCAGTATTTT.